This paragraph covers one T cell receptor (beta chain) sequence. No antigen is known for it. The CDR3 runs to 14 residues. Germline CDR1 and CDR2: WNHNN and SYGVQD (reference sequence). Germline trimming cut 5 bases from V and 5 bases from J; bases unmatched to any gene: 4. These data belong to a study of graft-versus-host responses after intestinal transplantation. About the research overall: The study gave all recipients anti-thymocyte globulin induction, then tacrolimus and steroids for 2 to 3 years.

This table comes from immunoSEQ multiplex PCR, and its TCRdb copy is limited to in-frame clones, with some not included. This table has more than 65,000 clones, less than 95% appearing once. Specimen: unstimulated CD8+ T cells sorted from spleen or lymph node cells, collected before intestinal transplant. The receptor was derived from a human donor who received an intestinal transplant. This chain joins TRBV10-1 and TRBJ2-1; 9 bases line up with TRBD2. CDR3 coding DNA: TGCGCCAGCAGTCTAGCGGGGACCAACAATGAGCAGTTCTTC. Protein sequence: CASSLAGTNNEQFF.